The 22 T cell receptor beta chains listed next were all sequenced from one sample in a study of cytotoxic CD8 clonotypes in ibrutinib-treated CLL. Sequencing was performed with immunoSEQ multiplex PCR; in TCRdb, only in-frame clones are kept and a portion is missing. Counted here are over 120,000 clones, about 84% occurring once; the ten biggest clones make up less than 8.5%. This specimen consisted of PBMCs, obtained after 36 months of ibrutinib treatment. The receptors stem from a human donor with chronic lymphocytic leukemia.

This clone is a singleton in its sample. The rearrangement uses TRBV11-2 and TRBJ1-3; D remains ambiguous. The CDR3 runs 15 residues. Between the trimmed V and J ends, which lost 5 bases and 3 bases, there was a span of 14 bases. Germline V gene lookup returns CDR1 SGHAT and CDR2 FQNNGV. CDR3 loop: CASSPRLGLGNTIYF. DNA for the CDR3: TGTGCCAGCAGCCCACGCTTAGGGCTTGGAAACACCATATATTTT.

In its sample, this clone was seen once. The chain has TRBV7-9 and TRBJ2-1, with D unresolved. Germline V lookup: CDR1 SEHNR, CDR2 FQNEAQ (reference sequence). The CDR3 has 16 amino acids. The V end lost 1 base, the J end lost 3 bases, and 13 bases lay between the germline ends. CDR3 bases: TGTGCCAGCAGCTTAGATCTCCGAGCACTCTACAATGAGCAGTTCTTC. It encodes CASSLDLRALYNEQFF.

The V and J genes are TRBV5-1 and TRBJ2-3; TRBD1 matches at 7 bases. Germline-derived CDR1 and CDR2 are SGHRS and YFSETQ. This CDR3 spans 14 amino acids. The junction had 4 bases not matched to a gene; V was cut back by 4 bases and J by 2 bases. Here the CDR3 DNA reads TGCGCCAGCAGCCGCAGGGGGATCACAGATACGCAGTATTTT. It translates to CASSRRGITDTQYF.

The DNA for the CDR3 is TGTGCCAGCGCGAGACGGATAGGGAGAGAGAACTACGAGCAGTACTTC. This sequence encodes CASARRIGRENYEQYF. The gene calls are TRBV18 and TRBJ2-7; a possible D gene is TRBD2 (5 bases). Between the trimmed V and J ends, which lost 8 bases and 3 bases, there was a span of 23 bases. There are 16 residues in the CDR3. In germline, CDR1 is KGHSH, CDR2 LQKENI.

The chain has TRBV18 and TRBJ2-2; no firm D call. Germline lookup yields CDR1 KGHSH and CDR2 LQKENI. There are 15 residues in the CDR3. V was trimmed by 4 bases and J by 1 base, leaving 10 bases between them. CDR3 bases: TGTGCCAGCTCACAACGATCAGGGAACACCGGGGAGCTGTTTTTT. Its protein product is CASSQRSGNTGELFF.

The chain links TRBV18 to TRBJ1-4, with TRBD1 matching 8 bases. Trimming removed 3 bases from V and 6 bases from J; junction bases left unmatched: 6. CDR1 and CDR2 (germline): KGHSH, LQKENI. The CDR3 length is 15 residues. The CDR3 loop is CASSPQQGGDEKLFF. The DNA for the CDR3 is TGTGCCAGCTCACCCCAACAGGGGGGGGATGAAAAACTGTTTTTT. Supplemented by reference TRBV18 and TRBJ1-4, the full variable domain reads NAGVMQNPRHLVRRRGQEARLRCSPMKGHSHVYWYRQLPEEGLKFMVYLQKENIIDESGMPKERFSAEFPKEGPSILRIQQVVRGDSAAYFCASSPQQGGDEKLFFGSGTQLSVL.

This rearrangement joins TRBV5-1 to TRBJ1-4; 9 bases align to TRBD1. The CDR3 sequence is 15 residues long. J was trimmed by 11 bases and V by 4 bases; bases with no gene match: 12. The germline CDR1 and CDR2 sequences are SGHRS and YFSETQ. CDR3: CASSPTLGTGLKLFF. CDR3 nucleotides: TGCGCCAGCAGCCCTACTCTAGGGACAGGGTTGAAACTGTTTTTT.

V and J are TRBV2 and TRBJ1-2; 8 nucleotides align to TRBD1. CDR1 SNHLY and CDR2 FYNNEI come from the germline V gene. This CDR3 is 14 amino acids long. Losses at the gene ends were 4 bases for V and 8 bases for J; bases not matched to a gene: 9. The CDR3 region is CASSGGTGHLGYTF. The DNA for the CDR3 is TGTGCCAGCAGTGGCGGGACAGGCCACCTGGGCTACACCTTC.

The V call is TRBV5-1, the J call TRBJ1-2; D not certain. From germline, CDR1 is SGHRS and CDR2 YFSETQ. Trimming took 0 bases from V and 4 from J, leaving 10 bases between them. CDR3 length: 14 amino acids. The DNA for the CDR3 is TGCGCCAGCAGCTTGGCCGACTCCGGCTATGGCTACACCTTC. This sequence encodes CASSLADSGYGYTF. The entire variable domain, with the rest obtained from reference TRBV5-1 and TRBJ1-2, is as follows: KAGVTQTPRYLIKTRGQQVTLSCSPISGHRSVSWYQQTPGQGLQFLFEYFSETQRNKGNFPGRFSGRQFSNSRSEMNVSTLELGDSALYLCASSLADSGYGYTFGSGTRLTVV.

The V and J genes are TRBV2 and TRBJ1-2; D is possibly TRBD1 (5 bases). In germline, CDR1 is SNHLY, CDR2 FYNNEI. With 2 bases removed from V and 7 bases from J, the gap between germline ends came to 14 bases. This CDR3 comprises 14 residues. As DNA, the CDR3 is TGTGCCAGCAGTGAATTGGTCTCCGGGGGTGGCTACACCTTC. It specifies CASSELVSGGGYTF.

The chain is built from TRBV4-1 and TRBJ2-3; 8 positions agree with TRBD2. The CDR3 runs 16 residues. The V gene's germline CDR1 is MGHRA and CDR2 YSYEKL. Trimming at V came to 0 bases and at J to 7 bases, leaving 9 bases not matched to a gene. The CDR3 nucleotides are TGCGCCAGCAGCCAAGAAACGAGCGGGAGAGGAAATACGCAGTATTTT. As protein: CASSQETSGRGNTQYF.

CDR3 residues: CAWSSVGGGASTDTQYF. The CDR3 DNA follows: TGTGCCTGGAGTTCAGTCGGGGGGGGAGCTAGCACAGATACGCAGTATTTT. This chain connects TRBV30 to TRBJ2-3; 8 bases are shared with TRBD2. Germline CDR1 and CDR2: GTSNPN and SVGIG (reference sequence). Trimming cost V 2 bases and J 0 bases; bases outside gene matches: 10. The CDR3 length is 17 residues.

A single count supports this clone. The genes are TRBV7-9 and TRBJ1-2, with D hard to call. There are 13 residues in the CDR3. V was clipped by 3 bases and J by 4 bases, with 9 bases between them. The germline V gene encodes CDR1 SEHNR and CDR2 FQNEAQ (reference sequence). The CDR3 protein is CASSFSEIYGYTF. The CDR3 DNA follows: TGTGCCAGCAGCTTTTCAGAAATCTATGGCTACACCTTC. The full variable domain, rest sourced from reference TRBV7-9 and TRBJ1-2, is DTGVSQNPRHKITKRGQNVTFRCDPISEHNRLYWYRQTLGQGPEFLTYFQNEAQLEKSRLLSDRFSAERPKGSFSTLEIQRTEQGDSAMYLCASSFSEIYGYTFGSGTRLTVV.

The J gene is TRBJ2-1, the V gene TRBV4-2; D unclear. The CDR3 extends over 14 amino acids. The germline V and J ends were trimmed by 0 bases and 10 bases, with 13 bases remaining between them. In germline, CDR1 is LGHNA, CDR2 YNFKEQ. The DNA for the CDR3 is TGTGCCAGCAGCCAAGATGGAAGGTCCCGGGAGCAGTTCTTC. It encodes CASSQDGRSREQFF.

This clone showed up just once. The chain recombines TRBV10-3 with TRBJ2-6; maybe TRBD2 (6 bases). The CDR3 loop spans 16 amino acids. Germline-derived CDR1 and CDR2 are ENHRY and SYGVKD. Trimming removed 7 bases at V and 0 bases at J, with 13 bases between. CDR3 protein: CAIMRGLSSGANVLTF. In nucleotides, the CDR3 is TGTGCCATCATGAGGGGACTGAGCTCTGGGGCCAACGTCCTGACTTTC.

The rearrangement uses TRBV15 and TRBJ1-2, with D possibly being TRBD1 (5 bases). In germline, CDR1 is LNHNV, CDR2 YYDKDF (reference sequence). The CDR3 length is 12 residues. The ends were cut back, 4 bases at V and 8 bases at J, with 11 bases in the middle. CDR3 protein: CATSTRQSGYTF. CDR3 nucleotide sequence: TGTGCCACCAGCACTCGACAGAGCGGCTACACCTTC.

The CDR3 sequence: CASSDAGFFSNQPQHF. CDR3 DNA: TGTGCCAGCAGTGACGCAGGGTTTTTCAGCAATCAGCCCCAGCATTTT. The chain carries TRBV2 and TRBJ1-5, with a possible D match to TRBD1 (5 bases). This CDR3 region has 16 residues. Trimming stripped 3 bases from V and 1 base from J, with 13 bases between. The germline CDR1 and CDR2 sequences are SNHLY and FYNNEI.

This clone has a single count. V gene TRBV2 combines with J gene TRBJ1-1; D gene uncertain. The V gene's germline CDR1 is SNHLY and CDR2 FYNNEI. CDR3 size: 14 residues. V lost 3 bases and J lost 1, with 9 bases in between. CDR3 region: CASSDRAGNTEAFF. CDR3 DNA sequence: TGTGCCAGCAGTGACCGGGCAGGGAACACTGAAGCTTTCTTT.

The rearrangement joins TRBV20-1 to TRBJ2-7; no definite D call. CDR3 length: 11 amino acids. Trimming stripped 3 bases from V and 3 bases from J, with 6 bases between. The germline gives CDR1 DFQATT, CDR2 SNEGSKA (reference sequence). This CDR3 reads CSASKGYEQYF. CDR3 nucleotide sequence: TGCAGTGCTAGTAAGGGCTACGAGCAGTACTTC.

The CDR3 region is CASSPSGRVNQPQHF. CDR3 coding DNA: TGTGCCAGCTCACCATCGGGGAGGGTCAATCAGCCCCAGCATTTT. This chain connects TRBV18 to TRBJ1-5; D gene uncertain. CDR3 length equals 15 residues. The ends were cut back, 2 bases at V and 3 bases at J, with 11 bases in the middle. From germline, CDR1 is KGHSH and CDR2 LQKENI.

This chain connects TRBV2 to TRBJ2-4; D is ambiguous. Looked up from germline, CDR1 is SNHLY and CDR2 is FYNNEI. The ends were cut back, 10 bases at V and 5 bases at J, with 18 bases in the middle. The length of the CDR3 is 14 residues. Here the CDR3 reads CAILSTAWENIQYF. CDR3 DNA sequence: TGTGCCATCCTAAGCACGGCCTGGGAAAACATTCAGTACTTC.

V and J are TRBV2 and TRBJ2-5; no definite D call. Per the germline V gene, CDR1 is SNHLY and CDR2 is FYNNEI. The CDR3 has 15 residues. The V end lost 2 bases, the J end lost 4 bases, and 14 bases lay between the germline ends. This CDR3 reads CASSENGLAGETQYF. DNA for the CDR3: TGTGCCAGCAGTGAAAATGGGTTAGCCGGAGAGACCCAGTACTTC.